This T cell receptor beta chain was documented in a study of CD8+ T cells in alopecia areata. The CDR3 covers 14 residues. V lost 0 bases to trimming and J lost 3 bases, with 10 bases between them. Germline V lookup: CDR1 SGHDT, CDR2 YYEEEE. Treatment in this sample: oral pan-JAK inhibitor, 5-10 mg twice daily. It was from alopecia areata patients that lesional scalp punch biopsies and peripheral blood were collected. Once RNA had been extracted, it was reverse transcribed into cDNA to act as the sequencing template. The method was immunoSEQ multiplex PCR; TCRdb's version includes in-frame clones alone and lacks a portion of them. Found here are tens of thousands of clones, over 70% of them singletons; the top ten hold approximately 15%.

The genes are TRBV5-6 and TRBJ2-7; D remains unclear. Source: CD8+ T cells sorted from blood, taken at week 44, from a patient treated with tofacitinib. The receptor comes from a human donor with alopecia areata. The CDR3 coding sequence is TGTGCCAGCAGCTTGGGGGATTCCCACTACGAGCAGTACTTC. Its translation is CASSLGDSHYEQYF.